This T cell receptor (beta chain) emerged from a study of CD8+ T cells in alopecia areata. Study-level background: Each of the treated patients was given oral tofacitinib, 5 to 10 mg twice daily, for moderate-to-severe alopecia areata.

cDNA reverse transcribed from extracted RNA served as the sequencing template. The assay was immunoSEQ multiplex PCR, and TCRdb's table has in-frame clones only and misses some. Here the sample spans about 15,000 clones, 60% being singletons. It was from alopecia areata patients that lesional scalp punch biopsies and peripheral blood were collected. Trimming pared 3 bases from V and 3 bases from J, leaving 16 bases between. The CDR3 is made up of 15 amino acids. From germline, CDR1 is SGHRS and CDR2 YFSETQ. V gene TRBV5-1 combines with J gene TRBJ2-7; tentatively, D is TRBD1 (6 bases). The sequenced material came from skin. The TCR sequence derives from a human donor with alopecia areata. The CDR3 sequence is CASSSIRDTYYEQYF. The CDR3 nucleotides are TGCGCCAGCAGCTCAATCCGGGACACCTACTACGAGCAGTACTTC.